The present entry profiles one T cell receptor (beta chain) with its context. This record comes from a study of control samples from healthy donors and cancer patients. CDR3 length: 12 residues. Trimming shortened V by 4 bases and J by 2 bases, and 5 bases separated the two germline ends. In germline, CDR1 is MNHEY, CDR2 SVGAGI. The assay was immunoSEQ multiplex PCR, and TCRdb's table has in-frame clones only and misses some. Among about 92,000 clones listed, approximately 78% were seen once. The genes are TRBV6-5 and TRBJ1-1, with D unclear. The sequenced sample was blood. The sequence was obtained from a woman aged 60 to 75 in good health. DNA for the CDR3: TGTGCCAGCAGTTCTACAAACACTGAAGCTTTCTTT. Protein sequence: CASSSTNTEAFF.